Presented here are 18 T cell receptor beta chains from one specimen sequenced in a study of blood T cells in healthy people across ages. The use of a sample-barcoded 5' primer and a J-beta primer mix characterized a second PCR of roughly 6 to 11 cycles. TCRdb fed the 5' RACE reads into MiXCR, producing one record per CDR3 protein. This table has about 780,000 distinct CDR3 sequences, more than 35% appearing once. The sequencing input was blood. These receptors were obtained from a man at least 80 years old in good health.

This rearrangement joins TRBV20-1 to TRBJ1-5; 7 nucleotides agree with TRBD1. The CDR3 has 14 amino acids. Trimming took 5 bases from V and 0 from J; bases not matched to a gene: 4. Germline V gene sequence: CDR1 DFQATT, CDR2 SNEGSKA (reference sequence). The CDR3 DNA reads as TGCAGTGCTGATGACAGGGATAGCAATCAGCCCCAGCATTTT. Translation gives CSADDRDSNQPQHF.

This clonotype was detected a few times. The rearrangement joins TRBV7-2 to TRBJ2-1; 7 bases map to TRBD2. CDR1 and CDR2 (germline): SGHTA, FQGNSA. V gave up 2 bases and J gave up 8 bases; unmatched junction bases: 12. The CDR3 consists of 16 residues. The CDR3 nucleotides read TGTGCCAGCAGCTTAACCATAAGTCGTGGGAGGGATGAGCAGTTCTTC. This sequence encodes CASSLTISRGRDEQFF.

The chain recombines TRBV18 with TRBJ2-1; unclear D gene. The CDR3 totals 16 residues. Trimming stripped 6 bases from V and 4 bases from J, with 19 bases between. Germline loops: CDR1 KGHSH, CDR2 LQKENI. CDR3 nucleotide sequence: TGTGCCAGCTCCCTACGTTGGGGATCCTCTTACAATGAGCAGTTCTTC. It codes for CASSLRWGSSYNEQFF.

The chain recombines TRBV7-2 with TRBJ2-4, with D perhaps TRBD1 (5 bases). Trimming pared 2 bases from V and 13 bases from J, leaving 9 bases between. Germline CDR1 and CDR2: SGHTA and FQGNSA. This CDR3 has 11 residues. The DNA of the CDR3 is TGTGCCAGCAGCTTATGGGGCGCGCAGTACTTC. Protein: CASSLWGAQYF.

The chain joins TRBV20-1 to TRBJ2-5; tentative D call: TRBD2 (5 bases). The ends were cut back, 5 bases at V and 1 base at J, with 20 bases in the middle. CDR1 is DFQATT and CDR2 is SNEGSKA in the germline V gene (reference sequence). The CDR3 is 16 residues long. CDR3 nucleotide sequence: TGCAGTGCTGCAACCTCGGACGGAGGAAGCCAAGAGACCCAGTACTTC. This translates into CSAATSDGGSQETQYF.

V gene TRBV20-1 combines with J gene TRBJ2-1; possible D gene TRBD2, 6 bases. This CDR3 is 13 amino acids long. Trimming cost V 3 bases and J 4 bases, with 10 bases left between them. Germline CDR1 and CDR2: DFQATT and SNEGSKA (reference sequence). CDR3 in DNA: TGCAGTGCTAGGGTCCGGGGGTACAATGAGCAGTTCTTC. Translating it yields CSARVRGYNEQFF.

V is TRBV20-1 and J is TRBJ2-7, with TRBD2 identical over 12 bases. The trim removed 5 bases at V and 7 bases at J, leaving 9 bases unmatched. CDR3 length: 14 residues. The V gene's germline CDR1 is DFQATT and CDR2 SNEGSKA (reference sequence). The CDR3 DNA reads TGCAGTGCTGCGCTAGCGGGAGGGTATAATGAGCAGTACTTC. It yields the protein CSAALAGGYNEQYF.

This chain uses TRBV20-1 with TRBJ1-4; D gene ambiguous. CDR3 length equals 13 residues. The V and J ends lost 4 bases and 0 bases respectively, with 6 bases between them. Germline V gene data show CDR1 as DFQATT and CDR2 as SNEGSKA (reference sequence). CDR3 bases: TGCAGTGCTAATCCAGCAACTAATGAAAAACTGTTTTTT. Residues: CSANPATNEKLFF.

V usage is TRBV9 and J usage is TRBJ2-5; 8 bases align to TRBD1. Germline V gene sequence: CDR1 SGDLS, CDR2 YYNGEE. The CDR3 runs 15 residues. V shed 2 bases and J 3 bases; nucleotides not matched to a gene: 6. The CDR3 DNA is TGTGCCAGCAGCGTCCACCCGGACAGGGAAGAGACCCAGTACTTC. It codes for CASSVHPDREETQYF.

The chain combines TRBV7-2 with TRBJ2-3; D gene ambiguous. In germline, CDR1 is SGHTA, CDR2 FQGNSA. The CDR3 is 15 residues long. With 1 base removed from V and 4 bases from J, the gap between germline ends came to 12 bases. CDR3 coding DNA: TGTGCCAGCAGCTTAGTTTGGCGAATCGCAGATACGCAGTATTTT. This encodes CASSLVWRIADTQYF.

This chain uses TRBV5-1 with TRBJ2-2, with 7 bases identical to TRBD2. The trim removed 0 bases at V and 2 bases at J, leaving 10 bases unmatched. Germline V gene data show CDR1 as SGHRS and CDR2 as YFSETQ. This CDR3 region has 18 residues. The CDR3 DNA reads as TGCGCCAGCAGCTTGGGACTGCGGCTAGCGGCAAACACCGGGGAGCTGTTTTTT. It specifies CASSLGLRLAANTGELFF.

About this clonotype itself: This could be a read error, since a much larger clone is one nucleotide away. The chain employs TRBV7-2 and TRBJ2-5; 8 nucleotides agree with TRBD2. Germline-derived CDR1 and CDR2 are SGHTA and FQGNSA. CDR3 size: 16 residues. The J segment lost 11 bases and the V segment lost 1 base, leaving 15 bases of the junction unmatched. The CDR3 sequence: CASSLESLAGNNEQYF. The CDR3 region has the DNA TGTGCCAGCAGCTTAGAATCCCTAGCGGGTAACAATGAGCAGTACTTC.

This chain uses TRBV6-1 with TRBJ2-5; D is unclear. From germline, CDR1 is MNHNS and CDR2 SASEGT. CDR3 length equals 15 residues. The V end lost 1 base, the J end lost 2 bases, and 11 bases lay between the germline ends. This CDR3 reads CASSEGSGQQETQYF. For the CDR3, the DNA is TGTGCCAGCAGTGAAGGATCGGGCCAGCAAGAGACCCAGTACTTC.

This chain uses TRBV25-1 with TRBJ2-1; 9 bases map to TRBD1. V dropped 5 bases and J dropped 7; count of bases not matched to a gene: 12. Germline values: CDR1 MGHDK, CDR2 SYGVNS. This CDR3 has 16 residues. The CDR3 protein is CASSHTGGLQHNEQFF. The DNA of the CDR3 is TGTGCCAGCAGTCATACAGGGGGCTTGCAACATAATGAGCAGTTCTTC.

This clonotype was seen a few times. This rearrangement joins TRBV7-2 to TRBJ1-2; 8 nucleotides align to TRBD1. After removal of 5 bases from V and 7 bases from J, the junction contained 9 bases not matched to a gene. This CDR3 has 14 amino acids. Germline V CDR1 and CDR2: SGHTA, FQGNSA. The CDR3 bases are TGTGCCAGCAGCCCTCCCCCAGGGGGCCGTGGCTACACCTTC. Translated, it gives CASSPPPGGRGYTF.

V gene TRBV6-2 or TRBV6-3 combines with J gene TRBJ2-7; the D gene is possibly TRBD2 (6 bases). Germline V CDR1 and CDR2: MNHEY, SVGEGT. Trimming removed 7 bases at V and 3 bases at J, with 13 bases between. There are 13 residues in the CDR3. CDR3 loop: CASTNRRVYEQYF. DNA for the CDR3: TGTGCCAGCACCAATAGGAGGGTCTACGAGCAGTACTTC.

CDR3 in DNA: TGTGCCTGGAGTGGGGGACTACCTCGAAGGGGCAATGAGCAGTTCTTC. This codes for CAWSGGLPRRGNEQFF. The chain couples TRBV30 to TRBJ2-1; 7 positions agree with TRBD2. The trim removed 1 base at V and 6 bases at J, leaving 12 bases unmatched. This CDR3 has 16 amino acids. Germline CDR1 is GTSNPN and CDR2 is SVGIG (reference sequence).

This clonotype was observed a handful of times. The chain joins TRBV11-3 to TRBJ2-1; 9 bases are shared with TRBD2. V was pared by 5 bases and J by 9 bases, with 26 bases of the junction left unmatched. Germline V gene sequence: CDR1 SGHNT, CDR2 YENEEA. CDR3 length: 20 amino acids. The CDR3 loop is CASSPPASGGTARAGGEQFF. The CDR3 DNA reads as TGTGCCAGCAGCCCCCCCGCATCCGGGGGCACGGCCCGAGCGGGAGGTGAGCAGTTCTTC.